The T cell receptor beta chain under discussion was sequenced for a study of blood T cell repertoires in COVID-19. This table comes from immunoSEQ multiplex PCR, and its TCRdb copy is limited to in-frame clones, with some not included. The sample has roughly 120,000 clones, 84% seen once. The CDR3 has 16 residues. The ends lost 6 bases at V and 1 base at J; junction bases unmatched: 9. CDR1 LNHDA and CDR2 SQIVND come from the germline V gene (reference sequence). The receptor comes from an elderly woman with active or convalescent COVID-19. The chain has TRBV19 and TRBJ2-1; 7 bases are a match to TRBD2. Sample: peripheral blood. The CDR3 sequence is CASRGVGEGSYNEQFF. In DNA, the CDR3 is TGTGCCAGTAGGGGTGTGGGGGAGGGTTCCTACAATGAGCAGTTCTTC.